This TCR beta chain was identified during a study of naive and memory T cell subsets. CDR3 length equals 15 residues. Germline CDR1 reads KGHDR; CDR2 reads SFDVKD. The V end was cut by 3 bases, the J end by 1 base, with 11 bases between. Details on this clonotype: Antigen: not known.

Study-wide results and caveats: Over 95% of naive TCR sequences appeared only once after error correction, unlike memory subsets. Naive and memory repertoire findings lacked a ground truth for validation.

An equimolar mix of two oligonucleotides served as the beta constant-region primer for TRBC1 and TRBC2. Ligated cDNA was amplified by four rounds of PCR with nested alpha and beta constant-region primers and SP2. From the UMI-ligation and nested PCR reads, TCRdb called clonotypes with MiXCR, one entry per CDR3 protein. The data contain 95,000 to 150,000 distinct CDR3 sequences, 35% to 45% of them seen just once; the ten biggest clones take up around 0.92%. After CD4 positive bead selection, the CD4-negative fraction gave CD8 T cells. The sequenced material came from central memory CD4+ T cells from blood. The chain carries TRBV24-1 and TRBJ2-5, with D unresolved. The source of this sequence is a human donor in good health. The CDR3 DNA follows: TGTGCCACCAGTGATCCCAGGACGGCCCAAGAGACCCAGTACTTC. Protein sequence: CATSDPRTAQETQYF.